This T cell receptor beta chain was profiled in a study of blood T cells in healthy people across ages. General study points: PBMCs left unsorted prevented a conclusive naive versus antigen-experienced comparison.

This clonotype was observed a single time. Its specificity is unknown. Using a J-beta primer mix together with a sample-barcoded 5' primer, a second PCR was run for roughly 7 to 11 cycles. TCRdb recomputed calls from the 5' RACE reads with MiXCR, one row per CDR3 protein. The sample lists around 690,000 distinct CDR3 sequences; 58% were seen once. The ends lost 6 bases at V and 11 bases at J; junction bases unmatched: 8. CDR3 length: 12 amino acids. The V gene's germline CDR1 is SGHAT and CDR2 FQNNGV. The authors extracted at least 6 micrograms of total RNA per sample. The chain combines TRBV11-2 with TRBJ2-5, with 8 nucleotides matching TRBD2. This receptor was identified in a man in his 60s in good health. The sequenced sample was blood. The CDR3 is CASRSSGGEQYF. The CDR3 bases are TGTGCCAGCAGATCCAGCGGGGGAGAGCAGTACTTC. Drawing the rest from reference TRBV11-2 and TRBJ2-5, the complete variable domain is EAGVAQSPRYKIIEKRQSVAFWCNPISGHATLYWYQQILGQGPKLLIQFQNNGVVDDSQLPKDRFSAERLKGVDSTLKIQPAKLEDSAVYLCASRSSGGEQYFGPGTRLLVL.